This note documents a single TCR beta chain sequence. The antigen is undetermined. Expressed TCRB transcripts were sequenced after all isolated RNA was converted to cDNA. Libraries were prepared by immunoSEQ multiplex PCR; TCRdb keeps only in-frame clonotypes and omits some of them. The top ten hold 0.6% to 0.8% of the sample, which has around 180,000 clones, about 12% seen once. The data stem from a study of beta chain features in type 1 diabetes. Study findings and constraints: VDJ junctions in type 1 diabetes patients carried more deletions and fewer insertions. Moderately but significantly shorter TCRB CDR3s were found in Type 1 diabetes patients in all four CD4+ subsets.

Looked up from germline, CDR1 is KGHSH and CDR2 is LQKENI. There are 14 residues in the CDR3. V was pared by 4 bases and J by 5 bases, with 15 bases between. The TCR originated in a woman between 18 and 29 years old in good health. The genes are TRBV18 and TRBJ2-7; D is undetermined. Material for sequencing was central memory CD4+ T cells from blood. The CDR3 region is CASSHIDTLNEQYF. The CDR3 DNA is TGTGCCAGCTCACACATTGACACCTTGAACGAGCAGTACTTC.